Shown below are 2 T cell receptor beta chains from a single sample sequenced in a study of Ad26.COV2.S vaccination and SARS-CoV-2 variants (dated by TCRdb to about 2021). Interpreted using the paper, the treatment or condition label stands for: some 19 received Ad26.COV2.S at low or high dose, single or two shots; 5 received placebo; per-sample allocation not given. For vaccine and placebo recipients, repertoires were sequenced using samples collected on day 63 after the first injection. The protocol used for the library was the immunoSEQ multiplex PCR assay. Sourced from immuneACCESS, this table was stored by TCRdb with only in-frame sequences that have V and J called. A share of the clones is absent; for the studies checked, an unresolved V gene accounts for under half, and the remainder has no known explanation. This sample has about 420,000 clones in its table, and roughly 90% of those were observed once. About 3.5% of the sample is taken by the ten largest.

This specimen consisted of peripheral blood, obtained in a trial of Ad26.COV2.S vaccine versus placebo. The receptors derive from a person aged 18-65 years who received the Ad26.COV2.S COVID-19 vaccine or a placebo.

The chain uses TRBV14 and TRBJ2-1; D possibly uses TRBD1 or TRBD2 (5 bases each). Per germline, CDR1 SGHDN and CDR2 FVKESK. The CDR3 has 13 residues. The V end lost 6 bases, the J end lost 5 bases, and 11 bases lay between the germline ends. The CDR3 reads CASRDRGHNEQFF. The DNA of the CDR3 is TGTGCCAGCAGAGATCGGGGACACAATGAGCAGTTCTTC.

The chain uses TRBV2 and TRBJ1-6; 9 positions match TRBD1. With 3 bases clipped from V and 5 bases from J, the junction kept 5 bases outside the gene matches. The germline gives CDR1 SNHLY, CDR2 FYNNEI. The CDR3 contains 16 residues. CDR3 nucleotides: TGTGCCAGCAGTGAGTCGGACAGGGGACATAATTCACCCCTCCACTTT. Translated, it gives CASSESDRGHNSPLHF.